These 20 T cell receptor beta chains originate from one sample sequenced in a study of liver allograft versus peripheral blood T cells. Study details: Recipients' peripheral blood served as the comparator for T cell receptor repertoires in transplanted livers.

Each CDR3 protein is one row after TCRdb ran MiXCR on the reads. The sample lists about 9,200 distinct CDR3 sequences; about 25% were seen once. The receptors were sampled from a human patient who had a liver transplant. Some T cells may be provided by the graft donor.

This clonotype was seen a handful of times. The chain links TRBV9 to TRBJ2-1; 13 nucleotides line up with TRBD2. Looked up from germline, CDR1 is SGDLS and CDR2 is YYNGEE. J gave up 9 bases and V 4 bases, and 7 bases lay outside the gene matches. There are 15 residues in the CDR3. The CDR3 DNA sequence: TGTGCCAGCAGCTACGGACTAGCGGGAGATAGTGAGCAGTTCTTC. Its protein product is CASSYGLAGDSEQFF.

The rearrangement links TRBV20-1 to TRBJ2-6, with TRBD1 identical over 8 bases. The length of the CDR3 is 16 residues. J gave up 0 bases and V 6 bases, and 7 bases lay outside the gene matches. Per the germline V gene, CDR1 is DFQATT and CDR2 is SNEGSKA (reference sequence). The CDR3 DNA follows: TGCAGTGCAGGGACAGGTTTCCTCTCTGGGGCCAACGTCCTGACTTTC. Residues: CSAGTGFLSGANVLTF.

This clonotype has just a few counts. The chain recombines TRBV11-2 with TRBJ2-7, with 7 bases fitting TRBD1. This CDR3 has 14 amino acids. Germline-derived CDR1 and CDR2 are SGHAT and FQNNGV. J lost 2 bases, V lost 4 bases, and 5 bases had no gene match. The CDR3 DNA is TGTGCCAGCAGCTCCCGACAGGGTACCTACGAGCAGTACTTC. Residues: CASSSRQGTYEQYF.

In its sample, this clonotype ranks as medium-sized. The rearrangement links TRBV12-3 or TRBV12-4 to TRBJ1-2, with D uncertain. The CDR3 spans 11 residues. V shed 1 base and J shed 5 bases, with 2 bases lying between them. Written as DNA, the CDR3 is TGTGCCAGCAGTTTAGGGTATGGCTACACCTTC. This encodes CASSLGYGYTF.

This clonotype is termed medium-sized. The V and J genes are TRBV10-3 and TRBJ1-6; D gene ambiguous. This CDR3 has 13 residues. V was clipped by 3 bases and J by 7 bases, with 7 bases between them. Germline CDR1 reads ENHRY; CDR2 reads SYGVKD. The CDR3 protein is CAISDGENSPLHF. The CDR3 DNA reads as TGTGCCATCAGTGATGGAGAGAATTCACCCCTCCACTTT.

At least ten counts were recorded for this clonotype. The genes are TRBV28 and TRBJ2-1, with 8 bases matching TRBD1. Germline CDR1 MDHEN, CDR2 SYDVKM. The J segment lost 6 bases and the V segment lost 8 bases, leaving 6 bases of the junction unmatched. The CDR3 extends over 13 amino acids. In DNA, the CDR3 is TGTGCCAGCTTCCCCGGGACAGGCAATGAGCAGTTCTTC. This translates into CASFPGTGNEQFF.

The sample holds a few counts of this clonotype. The chain recombines TRBV28 with TRBJ2-5; D call uncertain. Germline lookup yields CDR1 MDHEN and CDR2 SYDVKM. CDR3 size: 12 residues. The V end was cut by 5 bases, the J end by 5 bases, with 9 bases between. CDR3 amino acids: CASSTRRETQYF. For the CDR3, the DNA is TGTGCCAGCAGTACCAGGCGGGAGACCCAGTACTTC.

The chain recombines TRBV11-2 with TRBJ2-7; D might be TRBD1 or TRBD2, each matching 5 bases. Germline-derived CDR1 and CDR2 are SGHAT and FQNNGV. The ends were cut back, 3 bases at V and 5 bases at J, with 14 bases in the middle. CDR3 length: 14 amino acids. The CDR3 DNA follows: TGTGCCAGCAGCTTGGGGCTAGCTCCCCACGAGCAGTACTTC. Its translation: CASSLGLAPHEQYF.

This clonotype is deemed medium-sized. The rearrangement joins TRBV6-1 to TRBJ2-1, with TRBD1 matching over 7 bases. The CDR3 sequence is 17 residues long. The germline CDR1 and CDR2 sequences are MNHNS and SASEGT. Germline trimming cut 1 base from V and 0 bases from J; bases unmatched to any gene: 6. CDR3: CASSEEPGTVSYNEQFF. The CDR3 region has the DNA TGTGCCAGCAGTGAAGAACCCGGGACAGTCTCCTACAATGAGCAGTTCTTC.

Only a few counts were recorded for this clonotype. The chain is built from TRBV5-1 and TRBJ1-4; D not resolved. Germline V gives CDR1 SGHRS, CDR2 YFSETQ. The CDR3 has 15 amino acids. V lost 3 bases, J lost 2 bases, and 11 bases lay in between. CDR3 in amino acids: CASSSTSGTNEKLFF. For the CDR3, the DNA is TGCGCCAGCAGCTCAACTAGTGGGACTAATGAAAAACTGTTTTTT.

This chain uses TRBV7-3 with TRBJ2-7; D might be TRBD1 (5 bases). The CDR3 runs to 13 residues. The germline CDR1 and CDR2 sequences are SGHTA and FQGTGA. V was clipped by 4 bases and J by 5 bases, with 12 bases between them. The CDR3 nucleotides are TGTGCCAGCAGCTCCCAGGGTACCCACGAGCAGTACTTC. It translates to CASSSQGTHEQYF.

By its share, this clonotype is medium-sized (0.01 to 0.1%). This chain joins TRBV6-5 and TRBJ2-7, with a tentative D call TRBD2 (6 bases). The germline V gene has CDR1 MNHEY and CDR2 SVGAGI. The CDR3 has 16 residues. V shed 8 bases and J shed 2 bases, with 22 bases lying between them. CDR3 sequence: CASGTSGRRGAYEQYF. CDR3 sequence (DNA): TGTGCCAGCGGGACCTCTGGGCGGCGGGGAGCCTACGAGCAGTACTTC.

The rearrangement links TRBV15 to TRBJ2-2; tentative D call: TRBD2 (7 bases). Germline assignment: CDR1 LNHNV and CDR2 YYDKDF (reference sequence). The CDR3 sequence is 17 residues long. V was clipped by 0 bases and J by 7 bases, with 18 bases between them. In nucleotides, the CDR3 is TGTGCCACCAGCAGAGATGGTGGACAGAGGGAGGGCGGGGAGCTGTTTTTT. Translated: CATSRDGGQREGGELFF.

J is TRBJ1-2 and V is TRBV20-1; D is unclear. CDR3 length: 11 residues. Germline V lookup: CDR1 DFQATT, CDR2 SNEGSKA (reference sequence). The V and J ends lost 2 bases and 6 bases respectively, with 7 bases between them. CDR3 DNA: TGCAGTGCTAGACCGGCGGATGGCTACACCTTC. Translating gives CSARPADGYTF.

The chain employs TRBV24-1 and TRBJ1-6; D is unresolved. CDR1 and CDR2 (germline): KGHDR, SFDVKD. The CDR3 spans 14 residues. V lost 1 base and J 5 bases, leaving 5 bases between the germline ends. Here the CDR3 DNA reads TGTGCCACCAGTGATTTAAGGGATAATTCACCCCTCCACTTT. Protein sequence: CATSDLRDNSPLHF.

In this sample, this clonotype turned up a few times. The chain joins TRBV20-1 to TRBJ2-5; the match to TRBD1 covers 9 bases. From germline, CDR1 is DFQATT and CDR2 SNEGSKA (reference sequence). This CDR3 comprises 16 residues. Germline trimming cut 4 bases from V and 5 bases from J; bases unmatched to any gene: 14. The CDR3 nucleotides read TGCAGTGCTATTACCAACCTACAGGGGGCAGGGGAGACCCAGTACTTC. Translated: CSAITNLQGAGETQYF.

This chain links TRBV19 with TRBJ1-1; weak D call: TRBD1 (5 bases). In germline, CDR1 is LNHDA, CDR2 SQIVND (reference sequence). The V end lost 1 base, the J end lost 7 bases, and 10 bases lay between the germline ends. CDR3 length: 13 residues. The CDR3 is CASSIVSGGEAFF. CDR3 DNA: TGTGCCAGTAGTATAGTTTCGGGGGGTGAAGCTTTCTTT.

In this sample, this clonotype is medium-sized (0.01 to 0.1%). The CDR3 sequence: CASSLGPGQHRYGYTF. For the CDR3, the DNA is TGTGCCAGCAGCTTAGGACCGGGACAGCACCGCTATGGCTACACCTTC. V is TRBV7-2 and J is TRBJ1-2; 7 positions match TRBD1. Trimming removed 1 base from V and 4 bases from J; junction bases left unmatched: 9. The CDR3 totals 16 residues. In germline, CDR1 is SGHTA, CDR2 FQGNSA.

The V gene is TRBV6-1, the J gene TRBJ1-4; TRBD1 is a possible D gene (5 bases). The CDR3 spans 17 residues. Germline V lookup: CDR1 MNHNS, CDR2 SASEGT. Trimming shortened V by 4 bases and J by 4 bases, and 19 bases separated the two germline ends. In nucleotides, the CDR3 is TGTGCCAGCAGTGCTCAGTGGGCGGGGGTTGGTAATGAAAAACTGTTTTTT. This translates into CASSAQWAGVGNEKLFF.

The chain couples TRBV20-1 to TRBJ2-5; D is perhaps TRBD2 (7 bases). CDR1 is DFQATT and CDR2 is SNEGSKA in the germline V gene (reference sequence). V was clipped by 3 bases and J by 5 bases, with 16 bases between them. The CDR3 is 14 residues long. The CDR3 DNA reads TGCAGTGCTAGGGGGGGGCGCCGAGGGGAGACCCAGTACTTC. Protein: CSARGGRRGETQYF.